These 22 T cell receptor beta chains came from one sample sequenced in a study of long-term antiretroviral therapy in people with HIV. Assay version v3.0 of immunoSEQ was used, and it was run at survey level. The table came from immunoSEQ multiplex PCR; TCRdb's copy has only in-frame clones and leaves some out. The table has approximately 22,000 clones, 80% to 85% seen once. This sample comprised unsorted PBMCs, obtained 1.9 years after starting antiretroviral therapy. The source of these receptors is a woman aged 50 to 65 with HIV.

The chain combines TRBV19 with TRBJ2-1, with D perhaps matching TRBD1 or TRBD2 (5 bases each). From germline, CDR1 is LNHDA and CDR2 SQIVND (reference sequence). The V gene lost 7 bases and the J gene lost 0 bases, with 16 bases spanning the gap. The CDR3 has 16 residues. The CDR3 spells CASIGASPSSYNEQFF. DNA for the CDR3: TGTGCCAGTATCGGGGCCAGCCCTAGCTCCTACAATGAGCAGTTCTTC.

The V and J genes are TRBV7-3 and TRBJ1-1; TRBD1 is a possible D gene (6 bases). Germline V gene sequence: CDR1 SGHTA, CDR2 FQGTGA. Trimming pared 2 bases from V and 3 bases from J, leaving 7 bases between. The CDR3 sequence is 13 residues long. The CDR3 loop reads CASSLGTYTEAFF. CDR3 DNA sequence: TGTGCCAGCAGCTTAGGGACATACACTGAAGCTTTCTTT.

The gene calls are TRBV28 and TRBJ1-5, with a tentative D call TRBD1 (5 bases). This CDR3 comprises 13 residues. V was cut by 8 bases and J by 0 bases, with 8 bases left in between. Per the germline V gene, CDR1 is MDHEN and CDR2 is SYDVKM. The CDR3 loop reads CASGGFSNQPQHF. The CDR3 bases are TGTGCCAGCGGGGGGTTTAGCAATCAGCCCCAGCATTTT.

V usage is TRBV11-1 and J usage is TRBJ2-7; TRBD1 matches at 7 bases. This CDR3 region has 15 residues. J was trimmed by 2 bases and V by 0 bases; bases with no gene match: 4. Germline V gene sequence: CDR1 SGHAT, CDR2 FQDESV (reference sequence). Here the CDR3 reads CASSLAGQSTYEQYF. For the CDR3, the DNA is TGTGCCAGCAGCTTAGCGGGACAGTCTACCTACGAGCAGTACTTC.

The gene calls are TRBV5-1 and TRBJ2-3, with 8 positions matching TRBD2. This CDR3 region has 16 residues. Germline CDR1 is SGHRS and CDR2 is YFSETQ. The V and J ends lost 0 bases and 3 bases, in that order; junction bases with no gene match: 6. As DNA, the CDR3 is TGCGCCAGCAGCTTGGAGGCAGCGGGGGAGACAGATACGCAGTATTTT. Translated: CASSLEAAGETDTQYF.

The chain employs TRBV10-1 and TRBJ2-5; D is ambiguous. Trimming cost V 6 bases and J 9 bases, with 8 bases left between them. This CDR3 has 10 amino acids. Germline V CDR1 and CDR2: WNHNN, SYGVQD (reference sequence). The CDR3 spells CASSLRAQYF. The CDR3 nucleotides are TGCGCCAGCAGCCTCCGGGCCCAGTACTTC.

The rearrangement links TRBV7-2 to TRBJ1-2; no clear D. V was pared by 4 bases and J by 2 bases, with 14 bases between. The CDR3 covers 15 residues. Germline CDR1 SGHTA, CDR2 FQGNSA. The CDR3 DNA is TGTGCCAGCAGCTGGAAAGTGGGTAGCAACTATGGCTACACCTTC. Encoded protein: CASSWKVGSNYGYTF. Complete variable domain (other parts from reference TRBV7-2 and TRBJ1-2): GAGVSQSPSNKVTEKGKDVELRCDPISGHTALYWYRQSLGQGLEFLIYFQGNSAPDKSGLPSDRFSAERTGGSVSTLTIQRTQQEDSAVYLCASSWKVGSNYGYTFGSGTRLTVV.

The gene calls are TRBV5-8 and TRBJ2-1; no firm D call. The CDR3 loop spans 14 amino acids. Germline CDR1 reads SGHTS; CDR2 reads YDEGEE. V was trimmed by 0 bases and J by 7 bases, leaving 11 bases between them. The chain's CDR3 is CASSLAGPPNEQFF. CDR3 bases: TGTGCCAGCAGCTTGGCAGGTCCGCCGAATGAGCAGTTCTTC.

The chain employs TRBV19 and TRBJ2-1; 13 nucleotides match TRBD2. V gave up 5 bases and J gave up 10 bases; unmatched junction bases: 5. This CDR3 has 14 amino acids. The germline CDR1 and CDR2 sequences are LNHDA and SQIVND (reference sequence). The CDR3 sequence: CASSVTSGGAEQFF. As DNA, the CDR3 is TGTGCCAGTAGTGTAACTAGCGGGGGGGCCGAGCAGTTCTTC.

The J gene is TRBJ2-2, the V gene TRBV7-7; no firm D call. Germline CDR1 is SSHAT and CDR2 is FNYEAQ (reference sequence). The germline V and J ends were trimmed by 6 bases and 6 bases, with 11 bases remaining between them. The CDR3 has 13 amino acids. For the CDR3, the DNA is TGTGCCAGCAGAAAGACATTCGCCGGGGAGCTGTTTTTT. Its translation: CASRKTFAGELFF.

CDR3 sequence reads: CASSLKQNQPQHF. CDR3 nucleotide sequence: TGTGCCAGCAGTTTAAAACAGAATCAGCCCCAGCATTTT. V is TRBV27 and J is TRBJ1-5; D unresolved. The germline V gene encodes CDR1 MNHEY and CDR2 SMNVEV (reference sequence). CDR3 size: 13 residues. Trimming shortened V by 2 bases and J by 4 bases, and 6 bases separated the two germline ends.

The V gene is TRBV7-8, the J gene TRBJ2-7, with 8 bases matching TRBD1. The length of the CDR3 is 16 residues. Losses at the gene ends were 1 base for V and 1 base for J; bases not matched to a gene: 6. The germline gives CDR1 SGHVS, CDR2 FQNEAQ. As DNA, the CDR3 is TGTGCCAGCAGCTTAGTGGACAGGGAACTTTCCTACGAGCAGTACTTC. This translates into CASSLVDRELSYEQYF. Full variable domain (outside the CDR3, taken from reference TRBV7-8 and TRBJ2-7): GAGVSQSPRYKVAKRGQDVALRCDPISGHVSLFWYQQALGQGPEFLTYFQNEAQLDKSGLPSDRFFAERPEGSVSTLKIQRTQQEDSAVYLCASSLVDRELSYEQYFGPGTRLTVT.

The J gene is TRBJ2-3, the V gene TRBV9, with D possibly being TRBD2 (7 bases). The V end was cut by 0 bases, the J end by 2 bases, with 16 bases between. This CDR3 comprises 17 residues. From germline, CDR1 is SGDLS and CDR2 YYNGEE. As DNA, the CDR3 is TGTGCCAGCAGCGTAGTGACCGGGGGGCTTTTCACAGATACGCAGTATTTT. Translation: CASSVVTGGLFTDTQYF.

V gene TRBV6-5 combines with J gene TRBJ2-5, with TRBD2 identical over 14 bases. This CDR3 contains 14 residues. V dropped 6 bases and J dropped 5; count of bases not matched to a gene: 2. Per germline, CDR1 MNHEY and CDR2 SVGAGI. The CDR3 nucleotides read TGTGCCAGCAGCAGACTAGCGGGGGGGGAGACCCAGTACTTC. This codes for CASSRLAGGETQYF.

The chain is built from TRBV18 and TRBJ2-3; D could derive from TRBD1 or TRBD2 (6 bases each). Between the trimmed V and J ends, which lost 0 bases and 5 bases, there was a span of 12 bases. This CDR3 is 15 amino acids long. Per the germline V gene, CDR1 is KGHSH and CDR2 is LQKENI. CDR3 amino acids: CASSPPSGAGDTQYF. DNA for the CDR3: TGTGCCAGCTCACCACCTTCGGGGGCGGGAGATACGCAGTATTTT.

The sample holds one count of this clone. The V gene is TRBV28, the J gene TRBJ1-4, with 7 nucleotides matching TRBD1. CDR1 is MDHEN and CDR2 is SYDVKM in the germline V gene. The CDR3 loop spans 12 amino acids. The trim removed 2 bases at V and 10 bases at J, leaving 1 base unmatched. The DNA for the CDR3 is TGTGCCAGCAGTTTACAGGGGGGAAAACTGTTTTTT. Protein: CASSLQGGKLFF.

This chain connects TRBV7-7 to TRBJ1-2; D call uncertain. Trimming shortened V by 5 bases and J by 3 bases, and 10 bases separated the two germline ends. The length of the CDR3 is 13 residues. Per the germline V gene, CDR1 is SSHAT and CDR2 is FNYEAQ (reference sequence). CDR3 sequence reads: CASSHGVDYGYTF. The DNA for the CDR3 is TGTGCCAGCAGCCACGGGGTGGACTATGGCTACACCTTC.

The chain recombines TRBV4-1 with TRBJ2-7; 12 bases map to TRBD2. The CDR3 contains 19 residues. V lost 0 bases to trimming and J lost 7 bases; unmatched junction nucleotides: 16. Germline loops: CDR1 MGHRA, CDR2 YSYEKL. The CDR3 coding sequence is TGCGCCAGCAGCCAAGATCCCCCGACTAGCGGGGGTCCTGCTGTGGAGCAGTACTTC. It specifies CASSQDPPTSGGPAVEQYF.

V is TRBV4-1 and J is TRBJ1-1, with a tentative D call TRBD1 (6 bases). The CDR3 runs 16 residues. V lost 0 bases and J lost 2, with 13 bases in between. Germline CDR1 reads MGHRA; CDR2 reads YSYEKL. The CDR3 sequence: CASSQESGRGNTEAFF. In DNA form, the CDR3 reads TGCGCCAGCAGCCAAGAGAGTGGCAGGGGAAACACTGAAGCTTTCTTT.

The count of this clone is one. This chain uses TRBV28 with TRBJ1-1; 8 bases match TRBD1. The CDR3 consists of 14 residues. Germline V gene data show CDR1 as MDHEN and CDR2 as SYDVKM. After removal of 7 bases from V and 4 bases from J, the junction contained 8 bases not matched to a gene. The CDR3 bases are TGTGCCAGCACTTCCTCGACAGGGGTCACTGAAGCTTTCTTT. Translation gives CASTSSTGVTEAFF. The entire variable domain, with the rest obtained from reference TRBV28 and TRBJ1-1, is as follows: DVKVTQSSRYLVKRTGEKVFLECVQDMDHENMFWYRQDPGLGLRLIYFSYDVKMKEKGDIPEGYSVSREKKERFSLILESASTNQTSMYLCASTSSTGVTEAFFGQGTRLTVV.

The chain recombines TRBV5-1 with TRBJ1-2; 10 bases agree with TRBD1. Trimming at V came to 0 bases and at J to 6 bases, leaving 2 bases not matched to a gene. This CDR3 has 14 residues. Germline V lookup: CDR1 SGHRS, CDR2 YFSETQ. In DNA, the CDR3 is TGCGCCAGCAGCTTGGGACAGGGGGCAGATGGCTACACCTTC. Protein product: CASSLGQGADGYTF.

This clone was counted a few times. The rearrangement uses TRBV7-9 and TRBJ1-2; D is uncertain. CDR1 SEHNR and CDR2 FQNEAQ come from the germline V gene (reference sequence). Trimming removed 3 bases from V and 6 bases from J, with 14 bases in between. This CDR3 is 14 amino acids long. The CDR3 sequence: CASSFSSNPDGYTF. CDR3 nucleotides: TGTGCCAGCAGCTTCTCATCCAACCCGGATGGCTACACCTTC.